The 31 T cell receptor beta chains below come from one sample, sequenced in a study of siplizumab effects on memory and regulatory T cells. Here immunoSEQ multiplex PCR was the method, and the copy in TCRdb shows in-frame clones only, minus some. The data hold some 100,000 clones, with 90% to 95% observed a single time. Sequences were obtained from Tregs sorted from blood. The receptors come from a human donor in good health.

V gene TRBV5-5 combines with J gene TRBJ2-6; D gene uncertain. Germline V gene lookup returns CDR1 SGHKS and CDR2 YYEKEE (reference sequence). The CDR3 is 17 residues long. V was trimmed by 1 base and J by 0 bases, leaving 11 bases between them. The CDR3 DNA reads TGTGCCAGCAGCTTGTGGGGTTCTAGCTCTGGGGCCAACGTCCTGACTTTC. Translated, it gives CASSLWGSSSGANVLTF.

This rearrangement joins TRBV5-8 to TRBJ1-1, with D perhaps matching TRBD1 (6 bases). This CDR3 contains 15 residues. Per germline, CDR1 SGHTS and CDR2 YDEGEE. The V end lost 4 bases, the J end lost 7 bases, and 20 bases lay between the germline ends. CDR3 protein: CASSHQSRDKLEAFF. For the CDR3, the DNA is TGTGCCAGCAGCCATCAGTCCCGGGACAAACTTGAAGCTTTCTTT.

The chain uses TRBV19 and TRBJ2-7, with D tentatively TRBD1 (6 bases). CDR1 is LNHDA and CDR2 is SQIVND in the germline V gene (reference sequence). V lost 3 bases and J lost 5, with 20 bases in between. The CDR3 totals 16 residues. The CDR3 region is CASSMISIGQRNEQYF. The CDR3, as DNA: TGTGCCAGTAGTATGATTTCGATTGGACAGCGAAACGAGCAGTACTTC.

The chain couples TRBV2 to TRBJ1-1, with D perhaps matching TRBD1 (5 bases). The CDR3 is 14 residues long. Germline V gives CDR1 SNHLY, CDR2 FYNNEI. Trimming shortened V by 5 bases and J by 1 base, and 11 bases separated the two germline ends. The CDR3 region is CASSNMGGNTEAFF. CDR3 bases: TGTGCCAGCAGTAATATGGGGGGGAACACTGAAGCTTTCTTT.

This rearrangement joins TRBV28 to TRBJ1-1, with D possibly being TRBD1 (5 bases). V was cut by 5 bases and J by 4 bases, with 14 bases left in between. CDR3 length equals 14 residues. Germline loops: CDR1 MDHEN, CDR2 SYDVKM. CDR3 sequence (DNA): TGTGCCAGCAGTCTTGGGGCGGGGGGCACTGAAGCTTTCTTT. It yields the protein CASSLGAGGTEAFF. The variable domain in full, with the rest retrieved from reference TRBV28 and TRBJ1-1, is DVKVTQSSRYLVKRTGEKVFLECVQDMDHENMFWYRQDPGLGLRLIYFSYDVKMKEKGDIPEGYSVSREKKERFSLILESASTNQTSMYLCASSLGAGGTEAFFGQGTRLTVV.

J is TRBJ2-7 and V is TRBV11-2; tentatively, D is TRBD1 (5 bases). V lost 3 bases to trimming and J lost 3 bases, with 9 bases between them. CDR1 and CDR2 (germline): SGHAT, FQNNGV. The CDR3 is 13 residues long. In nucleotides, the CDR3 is TGTGCCAGCAGCTTGGCAGGGATCTACGAGCAGTACTTC. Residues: CASSLAGIYEQYF.

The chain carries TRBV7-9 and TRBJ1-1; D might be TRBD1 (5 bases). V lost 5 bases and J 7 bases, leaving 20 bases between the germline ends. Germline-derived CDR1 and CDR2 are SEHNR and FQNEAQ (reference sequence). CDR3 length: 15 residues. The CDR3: CASSPFGGDHFEAFF. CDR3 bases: TGTGCCAGCAGCCCCTTTGGGGGGGACCATTTTGAAGCTTTCTTT.

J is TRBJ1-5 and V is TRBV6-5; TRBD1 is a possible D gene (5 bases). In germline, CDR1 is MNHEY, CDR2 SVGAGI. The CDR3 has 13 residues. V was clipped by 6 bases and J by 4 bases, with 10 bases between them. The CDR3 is CASRRQSNQPQHF. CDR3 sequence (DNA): TGTGCCAGCAGAAGACAGTCAAATCAGCCCCAGCATTTT.

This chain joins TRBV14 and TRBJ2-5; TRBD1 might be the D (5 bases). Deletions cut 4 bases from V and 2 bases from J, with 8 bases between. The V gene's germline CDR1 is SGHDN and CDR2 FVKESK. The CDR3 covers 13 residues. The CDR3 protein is CASSLDRQETQYF. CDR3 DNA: TGTGCCAGCAGCCTCGACAGACAAGAGACCCAGTACTTC.

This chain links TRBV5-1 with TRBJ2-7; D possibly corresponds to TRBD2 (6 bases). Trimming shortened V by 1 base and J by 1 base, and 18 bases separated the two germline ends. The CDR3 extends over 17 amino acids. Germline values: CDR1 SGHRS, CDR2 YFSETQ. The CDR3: CASSLSVGGLGSYEQYF. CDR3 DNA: TGCGCCAGCAGCTTGTCGGTGGGAGGCCTCGGATCCTACGAGCAGTACTTC.

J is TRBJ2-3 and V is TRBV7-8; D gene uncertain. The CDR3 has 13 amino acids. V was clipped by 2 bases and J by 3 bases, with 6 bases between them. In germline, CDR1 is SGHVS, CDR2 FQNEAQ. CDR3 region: CASSLMRTDTQYF. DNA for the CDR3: TGTGCCAGCAGCTTAATGCGGACAGATACGCAGTATTTT.

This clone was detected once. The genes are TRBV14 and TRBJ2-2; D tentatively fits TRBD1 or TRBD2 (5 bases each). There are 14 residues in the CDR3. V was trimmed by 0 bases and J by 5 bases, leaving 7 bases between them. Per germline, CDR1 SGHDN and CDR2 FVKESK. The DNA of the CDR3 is TGTGCCAGCAGCCAAGATGAGGGGACCGGGGAGCTGTTTTTT. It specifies CASSQDEGTGELFF.

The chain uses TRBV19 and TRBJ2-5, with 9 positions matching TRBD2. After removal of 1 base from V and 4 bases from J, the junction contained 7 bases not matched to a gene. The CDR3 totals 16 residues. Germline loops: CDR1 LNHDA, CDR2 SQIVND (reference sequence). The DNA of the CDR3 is TGTGCCAGTAGTATAGGAGGTAGCGGGAGAGGAGAGACCCAGTACTTC. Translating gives CASSIGGSGRGETQYF.

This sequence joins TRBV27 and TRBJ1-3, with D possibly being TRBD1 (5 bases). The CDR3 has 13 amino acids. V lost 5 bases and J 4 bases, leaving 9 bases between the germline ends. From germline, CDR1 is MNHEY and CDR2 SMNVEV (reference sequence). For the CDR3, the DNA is TGTGCCAGCAGTAGGGGTGGCGGAAACACCATATATTTT. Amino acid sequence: CASSRGGGNTIYF.

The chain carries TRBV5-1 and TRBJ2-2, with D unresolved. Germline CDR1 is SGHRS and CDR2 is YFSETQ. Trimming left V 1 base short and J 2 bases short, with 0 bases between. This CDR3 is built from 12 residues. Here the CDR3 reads CASSLNTGELFF. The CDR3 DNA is TGCGCCAGCAGCTTGAACACCGGGGAGCTGTTTTTT.

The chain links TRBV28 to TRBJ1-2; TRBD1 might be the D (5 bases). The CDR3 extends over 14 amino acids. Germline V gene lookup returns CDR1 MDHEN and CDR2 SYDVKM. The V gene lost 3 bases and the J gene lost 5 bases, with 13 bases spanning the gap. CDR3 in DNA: TGTGCCAGCAGTTTGGTTGGGGGAGGATATGGCTACACCTTC. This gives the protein CASSLVGGGYGYTF.

The CDR3 is CASSLRGQMNTEAFF. For the CDR3, the DNA is TGTGCCAGCAGCTTAAGGGGACAGATGAACACTGAAGCTTTCTTT. The chain links TRBV7-7 to TRBJ1-1; 7 bases map to TRBD1. Germline V gene sequence: CDR1 SSHAT, CDR2 FNYEAQ (reference sequence). The CDR3 spans 15 residues. Unmatched junction bases numbered 3, after V lost 2 bases and J lost 0 bases.

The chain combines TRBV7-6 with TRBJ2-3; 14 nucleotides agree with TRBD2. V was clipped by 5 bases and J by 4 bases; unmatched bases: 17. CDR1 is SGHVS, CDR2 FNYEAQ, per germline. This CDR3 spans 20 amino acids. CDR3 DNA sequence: TGTGCCAGCAGCAAGAGACCTCTTACGCGACTAGCGGGAGGGCCAGATACGCAGTATTTT. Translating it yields CASSKRPLTRLAGGPDTQYF.

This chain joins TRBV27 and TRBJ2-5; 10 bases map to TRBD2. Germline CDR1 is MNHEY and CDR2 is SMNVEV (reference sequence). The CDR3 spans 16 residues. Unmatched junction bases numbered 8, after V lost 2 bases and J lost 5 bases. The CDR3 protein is CASSLRAGLAFETQYF. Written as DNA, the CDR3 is TGTGCCAGCAGTTTAAGGGCGGGACTAGCGTTCGAGACCCAGTACTTC.

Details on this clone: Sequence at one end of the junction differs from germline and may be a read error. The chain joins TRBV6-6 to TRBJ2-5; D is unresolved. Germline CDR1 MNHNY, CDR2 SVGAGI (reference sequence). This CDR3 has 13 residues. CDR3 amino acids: CASSYSSFGLENF. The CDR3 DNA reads TGTGCCAGCAGTTACTCGAGTTTTGGCCTAGAGAACTTC.

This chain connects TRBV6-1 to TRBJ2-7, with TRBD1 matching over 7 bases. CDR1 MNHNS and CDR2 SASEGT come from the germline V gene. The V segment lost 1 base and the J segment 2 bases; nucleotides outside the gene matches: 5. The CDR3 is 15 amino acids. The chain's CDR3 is CASSEVGQVAYEQYF. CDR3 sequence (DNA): TGTGCCAGCAGTGAAGTAGGACAGGTCGCCTACGAGCAGTACTTC.

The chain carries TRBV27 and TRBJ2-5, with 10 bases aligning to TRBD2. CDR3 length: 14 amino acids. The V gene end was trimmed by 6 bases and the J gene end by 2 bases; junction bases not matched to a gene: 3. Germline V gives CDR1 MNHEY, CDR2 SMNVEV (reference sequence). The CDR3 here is CASRGLARQETQYF. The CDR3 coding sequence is TGTGCCAGCAGGGGACTAGCGCGGCAAGAGACCCAGTACTTC.

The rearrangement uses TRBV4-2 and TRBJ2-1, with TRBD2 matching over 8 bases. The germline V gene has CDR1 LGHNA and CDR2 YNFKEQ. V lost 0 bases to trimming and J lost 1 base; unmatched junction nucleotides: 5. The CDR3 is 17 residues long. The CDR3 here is CASSQDSGIGSYNEQFF. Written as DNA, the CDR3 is TGTGCCAGCAGCCAAGATAGCGGGATAGGGTCCTACAATGAGCAGTTCTTC.

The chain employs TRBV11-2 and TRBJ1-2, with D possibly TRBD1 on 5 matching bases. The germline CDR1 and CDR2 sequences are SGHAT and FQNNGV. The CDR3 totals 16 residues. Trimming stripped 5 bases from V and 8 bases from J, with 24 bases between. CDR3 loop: CASSPRGGSPQGGYTF. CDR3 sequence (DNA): TGTGCCAGCAGCCCCCGGGGGGGGTCGCCTCAAGGCGGCTACACCTTC.

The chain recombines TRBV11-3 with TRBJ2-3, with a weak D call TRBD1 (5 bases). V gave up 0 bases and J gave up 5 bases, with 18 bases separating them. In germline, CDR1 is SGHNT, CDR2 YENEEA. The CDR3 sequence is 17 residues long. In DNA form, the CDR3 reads TGTGCCAGCAGCTTAGATCGGTTAGGGGAAGGAGAAGATACGCAGTATTTT. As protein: CASSLDRLGEGEDTQYF.

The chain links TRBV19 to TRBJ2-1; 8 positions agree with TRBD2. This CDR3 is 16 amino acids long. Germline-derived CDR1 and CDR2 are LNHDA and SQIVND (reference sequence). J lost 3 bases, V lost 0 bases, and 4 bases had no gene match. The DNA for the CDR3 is TGTGCCAGTAGTATAGATGGAGCGGGAGACTACAATGAGCAGTTCTTC. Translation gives CASSIDGAGDYNEQFF.

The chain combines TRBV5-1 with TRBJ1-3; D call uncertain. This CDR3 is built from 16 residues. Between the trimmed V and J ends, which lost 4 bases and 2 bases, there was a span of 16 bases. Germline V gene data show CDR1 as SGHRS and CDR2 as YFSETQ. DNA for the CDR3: TGCGCCAGCAGCCCCGGCTCCGGCCTAGCTGGAAACACCATATATTTT. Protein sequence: CASSPGSGLAGNTIYF.

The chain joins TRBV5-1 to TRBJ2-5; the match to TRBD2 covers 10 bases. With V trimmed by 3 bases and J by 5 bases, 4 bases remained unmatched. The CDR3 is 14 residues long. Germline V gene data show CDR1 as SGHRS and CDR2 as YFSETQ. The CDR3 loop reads CASSSSGSGETQYF. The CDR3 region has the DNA TGCGCCAGCAGCTCTAGCGGGAGTGGGGAGACCCAGTACTTC.

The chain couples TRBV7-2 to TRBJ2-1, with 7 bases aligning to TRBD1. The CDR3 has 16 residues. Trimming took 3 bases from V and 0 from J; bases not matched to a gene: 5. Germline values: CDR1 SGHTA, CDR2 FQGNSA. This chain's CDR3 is CASSFTGTVSYNEQFF. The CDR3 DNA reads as TGTGCCAGCAGCTTCACGGGGACAGTCTCCTACAATGAGCAGTTCTTC.

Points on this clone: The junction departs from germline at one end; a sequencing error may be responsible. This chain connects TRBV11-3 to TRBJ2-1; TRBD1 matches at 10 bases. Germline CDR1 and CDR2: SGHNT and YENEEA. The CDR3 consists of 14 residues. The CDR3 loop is CAGSSGTGENEQFF. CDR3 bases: TGTGCCGGCAGCTCTGGGACAGGGGAGAATGAGCAGTTCTTC.

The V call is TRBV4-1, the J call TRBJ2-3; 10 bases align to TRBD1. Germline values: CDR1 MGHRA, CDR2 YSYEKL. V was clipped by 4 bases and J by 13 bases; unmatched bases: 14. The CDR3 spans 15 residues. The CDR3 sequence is CASSRGTGAAGKKYF. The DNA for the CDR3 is TGCGCCAGCAGCCGAGGGACAGGGGCCGCCGGAAAGAAGTATTTT.